The sequence of this TCR beta chain was determined in a study of T-cell memory formation after mild COVID-19. Whole-study results and caveats: Balance between CD4 and CD8 was seen in clones contracting day 15 to 85, and a CD4+ lean was seen in later expanders. Several responding clones turned up in pre-infection memory, indicating that cross-reactive memory may have taken part.

This clonotype was detected only a few times. The antigen remains undetermined. Germline CDR1 and CDR2: MGHRA and YSYEKL. Trimming at V came to 4 bases and at J to 7 bases, leaving 12 bases not matched to a gene. CDR3 length: 18 amino acids. TCRdb re-analysed the 5' RACE reads in MiXCR, keeping a single row per CDR3 protein. The sample records 540,000 or so distinct CDR3 sequences, around 21% being singletons. The TCR originated in an adult woman who had mild COVID-19 (a few samples of this study predate the infection). Cell type and time point are not known. Specimen: PBMCs or a T cell subset sorted from them (not recorded which). The chain is built from TRBV4-1 and TRBJ2-2, with 13 bases identical to TRBD2. DNA of the CDR3: TGCGCCAGCAGCCGCGCTCCACTAGCGGGGGGGCCCGGCGGGGAGCTGTTTTTT. Amino acids: CASSRAPLAGGPGGELFF.